Listed here are 25 T cell receptor beta chains from one sample, sequenced in a study of blood T cell repertoires in COVID-19. Measured with immunoSEQ multiplex PCR; TCRdb has only the in-frame clones, and not every one. The table lists 230,000 or so clones, almost 90% of them singletons, with roughly 14% in the top ten. The source material was PBMCs or T cells enriched from blood (not recorded which). These TCRs come from a woman aged 45-65 years with acute COVID-19.

V gene TRBV24-1 combines with J gene TRBJ2-1; 10 bases are shared with TRBD2. The germline V gene has CDR1 KGHDR and CDR2 SFDVKD. The junction had 5 bases not matched to a gene; V was cut back by 4 bases and J by 3 bases. The CDR3 loop spans 16 amino acids. CDR3 protein: CATSDPGLADYNEQFF. CDR3 nucleotides: TGTGCCACCAGTGACCCCGGACTAGCGGACTACAATGAGCAGTTCTTC.

The chain uses TRBV6-5 and TRBJ2-7; 7 bases are shared with TRBD1. Unmatched junction bases numbered 5, after V lost 7 bases and J lost 2 bases. Germline V gene sequence: CDR1 MNHEY, CDR2 SVGAGI. The CDR3 length is 13 residues. CDR3 sequence reads: CASTRDRPYEQYF. CDR3 in DNA: TGTGCCAGCACCCGGGACAGACCCTACGAGCAGTACTTC.

The chain has TRBV28 and TRBJ1-5; maybe TRBD1 (5 bases). Trimming took 8 bases from V and 2 from J, leaving 19 bases between them. The CDR3 extends over 16 amino acids. The germline gives CDR1 MDHEN, CDR2 SYDVKM. CDR3 DNA sequence: TGTGCCAGCGCTCATGGGGGAGGCTGGGGCAATCAGCCCCAGCATTTT. Protein: CASAHGGGWGNQPQHF.

J is TRBJ2-7 and V is TRBV5-5; 7 positions agree with TRBD1. Germline V gene lookup returns CDR1 SGHKS and CDR2 YYEKEE (reference sequence). This CDR3 region has 15 residues. J was trimmed by 3 bases and V by 2 bases; bases with no gene match: 8. The CDR3 loop is CASSFTGDENYEQYF. DNA of the CDR3: TGTGCCAGCAGCTTTACAGGGGATGAGAACTACGAGCAGTACTTC.

J is TRBJ1-1 and V is TRBV10-2, with D possibly TRBD1 on 6 matching bases. From germline, CDR1 is WSHSY and CDR2 SAAADI. Between the trimmed V and J ends, which lost 8 bases and 5 bases, there was a span of 18 bases. This CDR3 has 14 amino acids. For the CDR3, the DNA is TGCGCCAGCGGGAGGGACACGGGGGGTACTGAAGCTTTCTTT. As protein: CASGRDTGGTEAFF.

The chain combines TRBV7-2 with TRBJ1-2, with TRBD1 identical over 7 bases. The germline CDR1 and CDR2 sequences are SGHTA and FQGNSA. The CDR3 extends over 14 amino acids. Unmatched junction bases numbered 6, after V lost 5 bases and J lost 3 bases. For the CDR3, the DNA is TGTGCCAGCAGCCCCGACGACAGGGACTATGGCTACACCTTC. It specifies CASSPDDRDYGYTF.

This chain links TRBV27 with TRBJ2-1, with 13 bases matching TRBD2. V was clipped by 5 bases and J by 1 base; unmatched bases: 5. This CDR3 comprises 17 residues. Germline lookup yields CDR1 MNHEY and CDR2 SMNVEV (reference sequence). CDR3: CASSPWTSGRSYNEQFF. The CDR3 region has the DNA TGTGCCAGCAGTCCTTGGACTAGCGGGAGATCCTACAATGAGCAGTTCTTC.

The chain carries TRBV19 and TRBJ2-1, with D unclear. This CDR3 comprises 14 residues. Germline assignment: CDR1 LNHDA and CDR2 SQIVND (reference sequence). V shed 3 bases and J shed 2 bases, with 8 bases lying between them. The CDR3 DNA reads as TGTGCCAGTAGTATCTCCCTTACCTACAATGAGCAGTTCTTC. Its translation: CASSISLTYNEQFF.

This clone was observed a handful of times. This chain uses TRBV18 with TRBJ2-1, with D uncertain. The CDR3 extends over 14 amino acids. Germline V gene sequence: CDR1 KGHSH, CDR2 LQKENI. V lost 7 bases and J 6 bases, leaving 16 bases between the germline ends. CDR3 in DNA: TGTGCCAGCTATGGCACCGTGCCGGGCAATGAGCAGTTCTTC. Its protein is CASYGTVPGNEQFF.

This chain uses TRBV27 with TRBJ1-5; D uncertain. The germline V gene encodes CDR1 MNHEY and CDR2 SMNVEV (reference sequence). The V end was cut by 3 bases, the J end by 3 bases, with 15 bases between. The CDR3 is made up of 16 amino acids. The CDR3 here is CASSFLGTEANQPQHF. The CDR3 DNA is TGTGCCAGCAGTTTTCTGGGTACTGAGGCCAATCAGCCCCAGCATTTT.

V gene TRBV5-5 combines with J gene TRBJ1-2; 7 nucleotides align to TRBD1. Germline lookup yields CDR1 SGHKS and CDR2 YYEKEE (reference sequence). V trimming: 2 bases; J trimming: 4 bases; junction bases outside the gene matches: 5. The CDR3 contains 14 residues. The CDR3 protein is CASSFRQGSYGYTF. The CDR3 coding sequence is TGTGCCAGCAGCTTCCGACAGGGAAGCTATGGCTACACCTTC.

V gene TRBV20-1 combines with J gene TRBJ2-1; 10 bases align to TRBD2. This CDR3 has 19 residues. V gave up 3 bases and J gave up 7 bases; unmatched junction bases: 21. CDR1 DFQATT and CDR2 SNEGSKA come from the germline V gene (reference sequence). The chain's CDR3 is CSASWGVAGGDFLGNEQFF. CDR3 in DNA: TGCAGTGCTAGTTGGGGGGTAGCGGGAGGAGATTTTTTAGGGAATGAGCAGTTCTTC.

The chain recombines TRBV27 with TRBJ2-5; 7 bases map to TRBD1. This CDR3 has 14 residues. CDR1 is MNHEY, CDR2 SMNVEV, per germline (reference sequence). V lost 5 bases, J lost 3 bases, and 6 bases stayed unmatched. The CDR3 DNA sequence: TGTGCCAGCAGTCGAAACAGGGGTAAAGAGACCCAGTACTTC. As protein: CASSRNRGKETQYF.

The chain employs TRBV28 and TRBJ1-1; D perhaps matches TRBD1 (6 bases). The CDR3 has 13 amino acids. V was pared by 6 bases and J by 1 base, with 9 bases between. Germline V gives CDR1 MDHEN, CDR2 SYDVKM. CDR3 sequence reads: CASRATGNTEAFF. The CDR3 coding sequence is TGTGCCAGCAGGGCGACAGGGAACACTGAAGCTTTCTTT.

The rearrangement uses TRBV5-1 and TRBJ2-5, with 8 positions matching TRBD1. The trim removed 3 bases at V and 3 bases at J, leaving 13 bases unmatched. From germline, CDR1 is SGHRS and CDR2 YFSETQ. The CDR3 covers 17 residues. CDR3 nucleotide sequence: TGCGCCAGCAGCTCGATTCCTATGACAGGGGTCAAAGAGACCCAGTACTTC. Protein sequence: CASSSIPMTGVKETQYF.

The V and J genes are TRBV23-1 and TRBJ1-1, with D possibly matching TRBD1 (6 bases). TRBV23-1 is an open reading frame, and its role is uncertain. The CDR3 runs 14 residues. V was trimmed by 0 bases and J by 5 bases, leaving 10 bases between them. The CDR3 loop is CASSQSWGQTEAFF. The CDR3 bases are TGCGCCAGCAGTCAATCATGGGGGCAGACTGAAGCTTTCTTT.

The chain uses TRBV7-9 and TRBJ2-2; D unresolved. V was pared by 6 bases and J by 2 bases, with 10 bases between. Germline CDR1 SEHNR, CDR2 FQNEAQ (reference sequence). The CDR3 spans 14 residues. The CDR3 protein is CASRSTPNTGELFF. The CDR3, as DNA: TGTGCCAGCAGATCGACTCCAAACACCGGGGAGCTGTTTTTT.

The rearrangement uses TRBV7-6 and TRBJ2-2; D not certain. Germline V gene lookup returns CDR1 SGHVS and CDR2 FNYEAQ. The CDR3 is 9 amino acids. The chain's CDR3 is CMTPGELFF. The DNA for the CDR3 is TGTATGACTCCGGGGGAGCTGTTTTTT.

The chain is built from TRBV18 and TRBJ2-2; perhaps TRBD2 as D (6 bases). The CDR3 has 16 residues. V lost 0 bases, J lost 6 bases, and 14 bases lay in between. Germline CDR1 is KGHSH and CDR2 is LQKENI. CDR3 coding DNA: TGTGCCAGCTCACCACCAGGGGTTCGCGGGGCCGGGGAGCTGTTTTTT. The encoded protein is CASSPPGVRGAGELFF.

The chain links TRBV5-1 to TRBJ2-1, with 9 bases lining up with TRBD2. The J segment lost 4 bases and the V segment lost 4 bases, leaving 3 bases of the junction unmatched. This CDR3 contains 14 residues. Germline values: CDR1 SGHRS, CDR2 YFSETQ. The CDR3 spells CASSSGRQYNEQFF. In DNA, the CDR3 is TGCGCCAGCAGCAGCGGGAGGCAATACAATGAGCAGTTCTTC.

The chain joins TRBV13 to TRBJ2-5; 13 positions agree with TRBD2. Germline values: CDR1 PRHDT, CDR2 FYEKMQ (reference sequence). CDR3 length: 16 residues. Trimming at V came to 4 bases and at J to 5 bases, leaving 7 bases not matched to a gene. The CDR3 DNA follows: TGTGCCAGCAGCTCATGGACTAGCGGGAGACGGGAGACCCAGTACTTC. Translating gives CASSSWTSGRRETQYF.

A few counts support this clone. The gene calls are TRBV6-5 and TRBJ2-7, with D possibly matching TRBD1 (6 bases). Per germline, CDR1 MNHEY and CDR2 SVGAGI. The CDR3 sequence is 16 residues long. Trimming removed 0 bases from V and 1 base from J, with 13 bases in between. As DNA, the CDR3 is TGTGCCAGCAGTTACTCTAGGAAAGGGGGATCCTACGAGCAGTACTTC. Translated: CASSYSRKGGSYEQYF.

The V gene is TRBV7-2, the J gene TRBJ1-1; D remains unclear. Looked up from germline, CDR1 is SGHTA and CDR2 is FQGNSA. This CDR3 region has 14 residues. Trimming removed 1 base at V and 4 bases at J, with 10 bases between. The CDR3 reads CASSLVVEGTEAFF. The CDR3 DNA sequence: TGTGCCAGCAGCTTAGTAGTTGAGGGCACTGAAGCTTTCTTT.

This clone was detected a few times. The gene calls are TRBV1 and TRBJ1-1. TRBV1 represents a pseudogene. The CDR3 runs 15 residues. CDR3 in DNA: TGCACCAGCACCCCTCGGGAGGGTACAAACACTGAAGCTTTCTTT. Its translation is CTSTPREGTNTEAFF.

The chain uses TRBV4-3 and TRBJ2-1, with 13 bases aligning to TRBD2. The CDR3 totals 14 residues. V dropped 4 bases and J dropped 9; count of bases not matched to a gene: 3. Germline V CDR1 and CDR2: LGHNA, YSLEER. In nucleotides, the CDR3 is TGCGCCAGCAGCCGGACTAGCGGGAGAGGTGAGCAGTTCTTC. Encoded protein: CASSRTSGRGEQFF.